This T cell receptor beta chain originates from a study of T cells in Graves' hyperthyroidism and ophthalmopathy. General observations from the study: The majority of expanded thyroid clonotypes above 0.001 also appeared in blood.

This clonotype showed up many times. Its antigen is unknown. Clinical symptoms, serum thyroxine and TRAb, thyroid ultrasound and orbital computed tomography were used for the diagnoses. The germline gives CDR1 DFQATT, CDR2 SNEGSKA (reference sequence). There are 12 residues in the CDR3. The germline V and J ends were trimmed by 3 bases and 7 bases, with 13 bases remaining between them. RNA transcripts were the template for amplifying TCR beta CDR3 regions. TCR CDR3 regions were first amplified by RT-PCR with HTBI primers. Using its own MiXCR run on the multiplex PCR reads, TCRdb lists one record per CDR3 protein. The data contain 650,000 to 800,000 distinct CDR3 sequences, just under 45% of them singletons.

This receptor was taken from an adult man with Graves' disease, either hyperthyroidism or ophthalmopathy (not recorded which). The gene calls are TRBV20-1 and TRBJ2-7; D is unresolved. Material for sequencing was peripheral blood or thyroid tissue (not recorded which). CDR3 bases: TGCAGTGCTAGCCCCAGTGTGGCAGAGCAGTACTTC. Translating it yields CSASPSVAEQYF.